A single sample is the source of the 8 T cell receptor beta chains below, sequenced in a study of blood T cell repertoires in COVID-19 (dated by TCRdb to the early 2020s). Library prep was done by the immunoSEQ multiplex PCR assay. In its TCRdb copy, this immuneACCESS table keeps in-frame sequences only and misses some clones. Where compared with another copy, unresolved V genes explain less than half of these, and the others have no known cause. The sample includes under 250,000 clones, with approximately 87% observed a single time. The ten largest clones add up to under 3% of the sample. The sequencing sample was made of peripheral blood. All receptors come from a woman aged 70-85 years with active or convalescent COVID-19.

The J gene is TRBJ1-2, the V gene TRBV29-1; 7 nucleotides agree with TRBD1. Germline V lookup: CDR1 SQVTM, CDR2 ANQGSEA. V shed 6 bases, J shed 0 bases, and the junction held 7 bases outside the gene matches. This CDR3 is 14 amino acids long. CDR3 in DNA: TGCAGCGTCGGAACAGGGGATGCTAACTATGGCTACACCTTC. This translates into CSVGTGDANYGYTF. The full variable domain, its missing parts supplied by reference TRBV29-1 and TRBJ1-2, is SAVISQKPSRDICQRGTSLTIQCQVDSQVTMMFWYRQQPGQSLTLIATANQGSEATYESGFVIDKFPISRPNLTFSTLTVSNMSPEDSSIYLCSVGTGDANYGYTFGSGTRLTVV.

The V and J genes are TRBV9 and TRBJ2-1, with 9 nucleotides matching TRBD2. The V gene's germline CDR1 is SGDLS and CDR2 YYNGEE. CDR3 size: 16 residues. V lost 4 bases and J lost 4; bases outside the gene matches: 9. The CDR3 sequence: CASSQSTSGPYNEQFF. CDR3 sequence (DNA): TGTGCCAGCAGCCAATCCACTAGCGGGCCTTACAATGAGCAGTTCTTC. Looking up the rest from reference TRBV9 and TRBJ2-1 gives the full variable domain: DSGVTQTPKHLITATGQRVTLRCSPRSGDLSVYWYQQSLDQGLQFLIQYYNGEERAKGNILERFSAQQFPDLHSELNLSSLELGDSALYFCASSQSTSGPYNEQFFGPGTRLTVL.

This chain uses TRBV11-3 with TRBJ2-7, with a weak D call TRBD2 (5 bases). The CDR3 is 12 residues long. Looked up from germline, CDR1 is SGHNT and CDR2 is YENEEA. V lost 1 base, J lost 7 bases, and 8 bases lay in between. The CDR3 is CASSLGSGEQYF. CDR3 coding DNA: TGTGCCAGCAGCTTAGGATCGGGGGAGCAGTACTTC.

The chain is built from TRBV7-9 and TRBJ2-1; D unresolved. Germline loops: CDR1 SEHNR, CDR2 FQNEAQ (reference sequence). The CDR3 spans 14 residues. V dropped 3 bases and J dropped 0 bases, with 6 bases sitting between them. The CDR3, as DNA: TGTGCCAGCAGCTTCGGTACCTCCTACAATGAGCAGTTCTTC. This translates into CASSFGTSYNEQFF.

V usage is TRBV6-5 and J usage is TRBJ1-1; 9 bases agree with TRBD1. The length of the CDR3 is 13 residues. J lost 4 bases, V lost 6 bases, and 3 bases had no gene match. Per germline, CDR1 MNHEY and CDR2 SVGAGI. The CDR3 coding sequence is TGTGCCAGCAGGGACAGGGGAATCACTGAAGCTTTCTTT. Translating gives CASRDRGITEAFF.

The chain has TRBV5-1 and TRBJ2-2; D is possibly TRBD1 (6 bases). Germline CDR1 reads SGHRS; CDR2 reads YFSETQ. V dropped 4 bases and J dropped 4 bases, with 14 bases sitting between them. The CDR3 has 15 residues. In nucleotides, the CDR3 is TGCGCCAGCAGCATACAACAGGGCTTCACCGGGGAGCTGTTTTTT. It translates to CASSIQQGFTGELFF. Full variable domain (outside the CDR3, taken from reference TRBV5-1 and TRBJ2-2): KAGVTQTPRYLIKTRGQQVTLSCSPISGHRSVSWYQQTPGQGLQFLFEYFSETQRNKGNFPGRFSGRQFSNSRSEMNVSTLELGDSALYLCASSIQQGFTGELFFGEGSRLTVL.

V usage is TRBV19 and J usage is TRBJ2-2; the D gene is possibly TRBD1 (5 bases). The CDR3 covers 14 residues. Trimming removed 7 bases at V and 0 bases at J, with 9 bases between. Germline V gene sequence: CDR1 LNHDA, CDR2 SQIVND (reference sequence). For the CDR3, the DNA is TGTGCCAGTACCAACAGGCCGAACACCGGGGAGCTGTTTTTT. This codes for CASTNRPNTGELFF.

This clone was observed once. The CDR3 sequence: CASSFGQGGGEKLFF. CDR3 coding DNA: TGTGCCAGCAGCTTTGGACAGGGAGGAGGTGAAAAACTGTTTTTT. This rearrangement joins TRBV7-9 to TRBJ1-4; 8 positions agree with TRBD1. Germline V gene lookup returns CDR1 SEHNR and CDR2 FQNEAQ (reference sequence). V lost 3 bases and J lost 7; bases outside the gene matches: 7. This CDR3 spans 15 amino acids.